Following are 29 T cell receptor beta chains from one sample sequenced in a study of cytomegalovirus exposure and HLA in healthy donors. Researchers ran the PCR with 60 Vbeta and 13 Jbeta primers. This table comes from immunoSEQ multiplex PCR, and its TCRdb copy is limited to in-frame clones, with some not included. This sample contains 150,000 to 200,000 clones. The sequenced sample was PBMCs. These receptors were taken from a woman in her sixties or seventies in good health and CMV-seronegative.

The genes are TRBV7-9 and TRBJ2-1, with D tentatively TRBD2 (6 bases). Germline CDR1 reads SEHNR; CDR2 reads FQNEAQ (reference sequence). The CDR3 sequence is 13 residues long. Trimming took 5 bases from V and 8 from J, leaving 13 bases between them. The CDR3 bases are TGTGCCAGCAGCCTCGGAGGGGTCGATGAGCAGTTCTTC. Its translation: CASSLGGVDEQFF. Full variable domain (rest looked up from reference TRBV7-9 and TRBJ2-1): DTGVSQNPRHKITKRGQNVTFRCDPISEHNRLYWYRQTLGQGPEFLTYFQNEAQLEKSRLLSDRFSAERPKGSFSTLEIQRTEQGDSAMYLCASSLGGVDEQFFGPGTRLTVL.

This chain uses TRBV14 with TRBJ2-7, with TRBD2 matching 9 bases. Trimming at V came to 4 bases and at J to 3 bases, leaving 7 bases not matched to a gene. This CDR3 has 15 amino acids. Germline lookup yields CDR1 SGHDN and CDR2 FVKESK. CDR3 sequence (DNA): TGTGCCAGCAGCCTCAGACTAGCGGACCGCTACGAGCAGTACTTC. This sequence encodes CASSLRLADRYEQYF.

The V and J genes are TRBV14 and TRBJ2-7; perhaps TRBD1 as D (5 bases). V was pared by 1 base and J by 4 bases, with 14 bases between. CDR1 SGHDN and CDR2 FVKESK come from the germline V gene. The CDR3 has 15 residues. The CDR3 region has the DNA TGTGCCAGCAGCCAAGCGGCTGGGGCGCCGTACGAGCAGTACTTC. Its protein is CASSQAAGAPYEQYF.

This chain links TRBV2 with TRBJ2-7, with a tentative D call TRBD2 (6 bases). Germline V lookup: CDR1 SNHLY, CDR2 FYNNEI. Trimming stripped 7 bases from V and 2 bases from J, with 12 bases between. The CDR3 runs to 13 residues. The chain's CDR3 is CASTGSGAYEQYF. The CDR3, as DNA: TGTGCCAGCACGGGTAGCGGAGCCTACGAGCAGTACTTC.

The chain has TRBV10-3 and TRBJ1-2; D not certain. Germline V gene lookup returns CDR1 ENHRY and CDR2 SYGVKD. The CDR3 extends over 13 amino acids. V shed 4 bases and J shed 4 bases, with 10 bases lying between them. CDR3 DNA sequence: TGTGCCATCAGTGGAGACGGACTCTATGGCTACACCTTC. Its translation: CAISGDGLYGYTF.

The chain combines TRBV6-6 with TRBJ1-5; D is unclear. The CDR3 loop spans 12 amino acids. V lost 6 bases, J lost 4 bases, and 7 bases lay in between. Looked up from germline, CDR1 is MNHNY and CDR2 is SVGAGI (reference sequence). CDR3 amino acids: CASRAPNQPQHF. The CDR3 DNA is TGTGCCAGCAGGGCTCCTAATCAGCCCCAGCATTTT.

The chain combines TRBV5-6 with TRBJ1-4, with 7 positions matching TRBD1. The trim removed 4 bases at V and 2 bases at J, leaving 17 bases unmatched. The germline V gene has CDR1 SGHDT and CDR2 YYEEEE. The CDR3 runs to 19 residues. DNA of the CDR3: TGTGCCAGCAGCCCCAGGGGTACAGGGGTCCAAATGACTAATGAAAAACTGTTTTTT. It yields the protein CASSPRGTGVQMTNEKLFF.

The rearrangement uses TRBV6-1 and TRBJ2-1, with a possible D match to TRBD2 (6 bases). Trimming cost V 7 bases and J 0 bases, with 10 bases left between them. Per germline, CDR1 MNHNS and CDR2 SASEGT. The CDR3 contains 14 residues. In DNA form, the CDR3 reads TGTGCCAGCACTCGGGGGAGCTCCTACAATGAGCAGTTCTTC. This translates into CASTRGSSYNEQFF.

This rearrangement joins TRBV5-1 to TRBJ2-1; 10 bases fit TRBD1. CDR3 length equals 16 residues. J lost 6 bases, V lost 1 base, and 7 bases had no gene match. Germline V CDR1 and CDR2: SGHRS, YFSETQ. The CDR3 DNA sequence: TGCGCCAGCAGCTTGCCCTCCGGGACAGGGGTCAATGAGCAGTTCTTC. Translated: CASSLPSGTGVNEQFF.

This chain links TRBV2 with TRBJ1-1, with TRBD1 matching 8 bases. The germline gives CDR1 SNHLY, CDR2 FYNNEI. J gave up 3 bases and V 4 bases, and 10 bases lay outside the gene matches. The CDR3 is 16 amino acids. The CDR3 region has the DNA TGTGCCAGCAGTGCAAGAAGGACAGGGCGGGACACTGAAGCTTTCTTT. Its protein is CASSARRTGRDTEAFF.

The V call is TRBV5-4, the J call TRBJ2-2; 7 positions match TRBD2. J was trimmed by 7 bases and V by 4 bases; bases with no gene match: 7. Germline V gives CDR1 SGHNT, CDR2 YYREEE (reference sequence). The CDR3 loop spans 14 amino acids. Here the CDR3 DNA reads TGTGCCAGCAGCCCGCAACTAGCGATCGGGGAGCTGTTTTTT. As protein: CASSPQLAIGELFF.

V and J are TRBV11-1 and TRBJ2-1; maybe TRBD2 (6 bases). Germline CDR1 SGHAT, CDR2 FQDESV (reference sequence). The length of the CDR3 is 15 residues. Between the trimmed V and J ends, which lost 1 base and 7 bases, there was a span of 14 bases. CDR3 loop: CASSLGAGTWNEQFF. CDR3 nucleotide sequence: TGTGCCAGCAGCTTAGGTGCGGGGACCTGGAATGAGCAGTTCTTC.

The chain links TRBV5-6 to TRBJ2-3; the D gene is possibly TRBD2 (5 bases). V lost 5 bases to trimming and J lost 0 bases, with 13 bases between them. The CDR3 is 15 amino acids. CDR1 is SGHDT and CDR2 is YYEEEE in the germline V gene. DNA for the CDR3: TGTGCCAGCAGTCAGGTGGGCGGGAGCACAGATACGCAGTATTTT. This encodes CASSQVGGSTDTQYF.

The rearrangement uses TRBV13 and TRBJ2-2; tentatively, D is TRBD2 (6 bases). The germline V gene encodes CDR1 PRHDT and CDR2 FYEKMQ (reference sequence). This CDR3 has 14 amino acids. The V and J ends lost 5 bases and 3 bases respectively, with 10 bases between them. This chain's CDR3 is CASSRDLDTGELFF. CDR3 DNA: TGTGCCAGCAGCCGGGACTTAGACACCGGGGAGCTGTTTTTT.

The chain employs TRBV5-7 and TRBJ1-1; 8 bases line up with TRBD1. TRBV5-7 belongs to the ORF category, with a function that is uncertain. After removal of 4 bases from V and 4 bases from J, the junction contained 3 bases not matched to a gene. The CDR3 runs 13 residues. The DNA for the CDR3 is TGTGCCAGCAGCAGGACAGGGAGCACTGAAGCTTTCTTT. Protein: CASSRTGSTEAFF.

The chain uses TRBV5-4 and TRBJ2-1; possible D gene TRBD2, 5 bases. This CDR3 comprises 15 residues. CDR1 is SGHNT, CDR2 YYREEE, per germline (reference sequence). V was pared by 1 base and J by 7 bases, with 15 bases between. CDR3 nucleotides: TGTGCCAGCAGCTTGTATGGCGGGTCGGGGAATGAGCAGTTCTTC. This gives the protein CASSLYGGSGNEQFF.

This chain joins TRBV7-8 and TRBJ2-5; 10 bases are a match to TRBD1. The CDR3 runs to 13 residues. CDR1 is SGHVS and CDR2 is FQNEAQ in the germline V gene. V gave up 5 bases and J gave up 5 bases; unmatched junction bases: 2. The CDR3 reads CASSEDRGETQYF. In nucleotides, the CDR3 is TGTGCCAGCAGCGAGGACAGGGGGGAGACCCAGTACTTC.

The chain carries TRBV25-1 and TRBJ1-6; perhaps TRBD1 as D (6 bases). Germline CDR1 reads MGHDK; CDR2 reads SYGVNS. The CDR3 consists of 14 residues. V dropped 8 bases and J dropped 7 bases, with 15 bases sitting between them. The CDR3 DNA reads as TGTGCCAGCGGCGTACAGGGTGGGAATTCACCCCTCCACTTT. Translated, it gives CASGVQGGNSPLHF.

The CDR3 coding sequence is TGCGCCAGCAGCTTGCAGGGGACCACCGGGGAGCTGTTTTTT. Its protein is CASSLQGTTGELFF. The chain joins TRBV5-1 to TRBJ2-2; tentative D call: TRBD1 (6 bases). Germline CDR1 is SGHRS and CDR2 is YFSETQ. This CDR3 comprises 14 residues. Trimming took 1 base from V and 4 from J, leaving 8 bases between them.

The chain is built from TRBV5-1 and TRBJ2-1; the D is unclear. Between the trimmed V and J ends, which lost 1 base and 10 bases, there was a span of 6 bases. The CDR3 spans 11 residues. CDR1 and CDR2 from the germline V gene are SGHRS and YFSETQ. The CDR3: CASSLSWEQFF. The CDR3 bases are TGCGCCAGCAGCTTGAGCTGGGAGCAGTTCTTC. Full variable domain (remainder filled in from reference TRBV5-1 and TRBJ2-1): KAGVTQTPRYLIKTRGQQVTLSCSPISGHRSVSWYQQTPGQGLQFLFEYFSETQRNKGNFPGRFSGRQFSNSRSEMNVSTLELGDSALYLCASSLSWEQFFGPGTRLTVL.

V and J are TRBV6-6 and TRBJ2-1; D is perhaps TRBD1 (5 bases). Germline V gene sequence: CDR1 MNHNY, CDR2 SVGAGI (reference sequence). Trimming pared 6 bases from V and 7 bases from J, leaving 16 bases between. CDR3 length: 14 amino acids. CDR3 bases: TGTGCCAGCAGCTCGCAGGGCCCTATGAATGAGCAGTTCTTC. Translated, it gives CASSSQGPMNEQFF.

The gene calls are TRBV4-2 and TRBJ2-3; D is uncertain. The germline gives CDR1 LGHNA, CDR2 YNFKEQ. V dropped 0 bases and J dropped 1 base, with 11 bases sitting between them. CDR3 length equals 16 residues. CDR3 coding DNA: TGTGCCAGCAGCCAAGAGACATTTAAGGGCACAGATACGCAGTATTTT. Amino acid sequence: CASSQETFKGTDTQYF.

This rearrangement joins TRBV6-6 to TRBJ2-6; D is undetermined. The V and J ends lost 0 bases and 0 bases respectively, with 6 bases between them. The CDR3 covers 16 residues. From germline, CDR1 is MNHNY and CDR2 SVGAGI (reference sequence). The chain's CDR3 is CASSYSMSSGANVLTF. DNA for the CDR3: TGTGCCAGCAGTTACTCGATGAGCTCTGGGGCCAACGTCCTGACTTTC.

The V call is TRBV29-1, the J call TRBJ2-5; 12 nucleotides agree with TRBD2. V shed 6 bases and J 1 base; nucleotides not matched to a gene: 6. The CDR3 runs 15 residues. Germline V gene data show CDR1 as SQVTM and CDR2 as ANQGSEA. This CDR3 is CSVGGTSGSQETQYF. The CDR3 DNA reads as TGCAGCGTAGGCGGGACTAGCGGGTCCCAAGAGACCCAGTACTTC.

The V and J genes are TRBV10-3 and TRBJ2-4; TRBD2 matches 12 bases. Trimming removed 2 bases from V and 1 base from J; junction bases left unmatched: 18. Germline V CDR1 and CDR2: ENHRY, SYGVKD. There are 22 residues in the CDR3. As DNA, the CDR3 is TGTGCCATCAGTGAGCCACAAATTCTAGCGGGGGGGCGCCTACCGGCCAAAAACATTCAGTACTTC. Translated: CAISEPQILAGGRLPAKNIQYF.

The chain combines TRBV6-1 with TRBJ2-7, with unresolved D. The CDR3 runs 12 residues. Germline V lookup: CDR1 MNHNS, CDR2 SASEGT. Trimming pared 5 bases from V and 5 bases from J, leaving 10 bases between. CDR3 nucleotides: TGTGCCAGCAGTTCCATCCGGGACGAGCAGTACTTC. Its protein is CASSSIRDEQYF.

The chain joins TRBV29-1 to TRBJ1-2; tentative D call: TRBD1 (5 bases). The germline V gene has CDR1 SQVTM and CDR2 ANQGSEA. V was cut by 5 bases and J by 1 base, with 14 bases left in between. The CDR3 contains 14 residues. CDR3 sequence: CSVRGASFNYGYTF. The CDR3 nucleotides are TGCAGCGTTCGCGGGGCATCTTTTAACTATGGCTACACCTTC.

This chain uses TRBV7-3 with TRBJ1-5; D is unclear. The CDR3 has 13 residues. V was cut by 3 bases and J by 5 bases, with 8 bases left in between. The germline CDR1 and CDR2 sequences are SGHTA and FQGTGA. CDR3 sequence: CASSFTVDQPQHF. CDR3 nucleotides: TGTGCCAGCAGCTTCACAGTCGATCAGCCCCAGCATTTT. The whole variable domain, remainder taken from reference TRBV7-3 and TRBJ1-5, is GAGVSQTPSNKVTEKGKYVELRCDPISGHTALYWYRQSLGQGPEFLIYFQGTGAADDSGLPNDRFFAVRPEGSVSTLKIQRTERGDSAVYLCASSFTVDQPQHFGDGTRLSIL.

J is TRBJ1-1 and V is TRBV5-5, with D maybe TRBD1 (6 bases). The CDR3 sequence is 15 residues long. The V gene lost 4 bases and the J gene lost 2 bases, with 15 bases spanning the gap. CDR1 and CDR2 (germline): SGHKS, YYEKEE (reference sequence). The CDR3 bases are TGTGCCAGCAGCCAACAGACAGGTCCTAACACTGAAGCTTTCTTT. Translating gives CASSQQTGPNTEAFF.